This passage covers 2 T cell receptor beta chains from one sample sequenced in a study of radiotherapy plus CTLA-4 blockade in lung cancer. Sequencing was performed with immunoSEQ multiplex PCR; in TCRdb, only in-frame clones are kept and a portion is missing. The sample holds 30,000 to 35,000 clones, roughly 70% seen once. The specimen comprised peripheral blood, sampled from a patient treated with radiotherapy plus ipilimumab. Every receptor here comes from a human donor with non-small cell lung cancer who had stable disease on radiotherapy plus ipilimumab.

This clone was seen only once. At the DNA level, this CDR3 is encoded by other sequences in the same sample as well. The V and J genes are TRBV18 and TRBJ2-7; 7 bases align to TRBD1. V dropped 2 bases and J dropped 3; count of bases not matched to a gene: 1. This CDR3 has 13 amino acids. Germline assignment: CDR1 KGHSH and CDR2 LQKENI. The CDR3 region has the DNA TGTGCCAGCTCACCAAGGACAGGCTACGAGCAGTACTTC. Translated, it gives CASSPRTGYEQYF.

The V gene is TRBV6-5, the J gene TRBJ2-7; D is undetermined. Germline V gene lookup returns CDR1 MNHEY and CDR2 SVGAGI. The CDR3 is 14 amino acids. V was shortened by 6 bases and J by 0 bases, with 12 bases between the two germline ends. CDR3 in DNA: TGTGCCAGCAGACCCACATTTAGCTCCTACGAGCAGTACTTC. Its translation: CASRPTFSSYEQYF.